The rows below give T cell receptor beta chains drawn from one sample of a study of blood T cell repertoires in COVID-19. Method: immunoSEQ multiplex PCR; TCRdb's copy keeps in-frame clones and lacks some. The profile shows approximately 310,000 clones, 75% to 90% of them singletons. Sequenced: PBMCs or T cells enriched from blood (not recorded which). The receptors derive from a man in his 60s who had recovered from COVID-19. Each CDR3 is given with its conserved first and last residue. D genes are given only for firm matches. Where a row states a size, it is once, few, many or the class of an expanded clone; other rows omit it.

clone_size | j_call | d_call | v_call | cdr3_aa | cdr3_nt
. | TRBJ2-7 | . | TRBV2 | CASSVEGYEQYF | TGTGCCAGCAGTGTAGAGGGCTACGAGCAGTACTTC
. | TRBJ2-3 | TRBD2 | TRBV27 | CASSFRTSGMEDTQYF | TGTGCCAGCAGTTTCCGGACTAGCGGGATGGAGGATACGCAGTATTTT
. | TRBJ2-2 | TRBD2 | TRBV28 | CASSTPSGANTGELFF | TGTGCCAGCTCCACCCCTAGCGGGGCGAACACCGGGGAGCTGTTTTTT
. | TRBJ2-1 | TRBD2 | TRBV7-3 | CASSYLSGSSSYNEQFF | TGTGCCAGCAGCTACCTTAGCGGGAGTAGTTCCTACAATGAGCAGTTCTTC
. | TRBJ1-3 | . | TRBV30 | CAWSVRTGSSGNTIYF | TGTGCCTGGAGTGTACGAACAGGCAGCTCTGGAAACACCATATATTTT
. | TRBJ2-5 | TRBD2 | TRBV2 | CASTSGRVSGRETQYF | TGTGCCAGCACTAGCGGGAGGGTTAGCGGAAGAGAGACCCAGTACTTC
. | TRBJ2-6 | TRBD1 | TRBV20-1 | CSASGQGHSGANVLTF | TGCAGTGCTAGTGGACAGGGCCACTCTGGGGCCAACGTCCTGACTTTC
. | TRBJ1-2 | TRBD1 | TRBV27 | CASSSRTGENGYTF | TGTGCCAGCAGCTCCCGGACAGGGGAAAATGGCTACACCTTC
. | TRBJ2-3 | TRBD1 | TRBV19 | CASSLRGQGSADTQYF | TGTGCCAGTAGTCTGCGGGGACAGGGGTCAGCAGATACGCAGTATTTT
. | TRBJ2-1 | TRBD2 | TRBV7-2 | CASSLALAGNEQFF | TGTGCCAGCAGCTTAGCGTTAGCGGGCAATGAGCAGTTCTTC
. | TRBJ2-7 | . | TRBV23-1 | CASSQSLRGVEQYF | TGCGCCAGCAGTCAATCCCTACGCGGGGTCGAGCAGTACTTC
. | TRBJ2-7 | TRBD1 | TRBV7-9 | CASSGRDRPGHEQYF | TGTGCCAGCAGCGGCCGGGACAGACCTGGTCACGAGCAGTACTTC
. | TRBJ2-6 | . | TRBV5-6 | CASSPQLGANVLTF | TGTGCCAGCAGCCCCCAGTTGGGGGCCAACGTCCTGACTTTC
. | TRBJ1-4 | . | TRBV2 | CASREEVEKLFF | TGTGCCAGCAGGGAGGAGGTCGAAAAACTGTTTTTT
. | TRBJ2-1 | . | TRBV7-2 | CASSQGRPLPYNEQFF | TGTGCCAGCAGCCAGGGCCGGCCTCTTCCCTACAATGAGCAGTTCTTC
. | TRBJ2-1 | TRBD2 | TRBV28 | CASRTSGRYGNEQFF | TGTGCCAGCCGGACTAGCGGGAGATATGGGAATGAGCAGTTCTTC
. | TRBJ1-1 | TRBD1 | TRBV11-1 | CASSAWDRGNTEAFF | TGTGCCAGCAGCGCCTGGGACAGGGGGAACACTGAAGCTTTCTTT
once | TRBJ2-1 | TRBD2 | TRBV3-1/TRBV3-2 | CASSQVAGGPGEQFF | TGTGCCAGCAGCCAAGTAGCGGGTGGCCCCGGAGAGCAGTTCTTC
once | TRBJ1-5 | . | TRBV28 | CASKLWGRSYSNQPQHF | TGTGCCAGCAAACTATGGGGCAGATCTTATAGCAATCAGCCCCAGCATTTT
. | TRBJ1-2 | . | TRBV24-1 | CATSLNRDYGYTF | TGTGCCACCAGTTTAAACAGGGACTATGGCTACACCTTC
. | TRBJ1-2 | TRBD1 | TRBV15 | CATSRVRGQGEGYTF | TGTGCCACCAGCAGAGTCCGTGGACAGGGGGAGGGCTACACCTTC
. | TRBJ2-1 | TRBD1 | TRBV28 | CASSLWDRKQGEQFF | TGTGCCAGCAGTTTATGGGACAGGAAACAGGGTGAGCAGTTCTTC